A single sample is the source of the 25 T cell receptor beta chains below, sequenced in a study of tissue T cells after allogeneic stem cell transplantation. Method: immunoSEQ multiplex PCR; TCRdb's copy keeps in-frame clones and lacks some. The sample lists some 48,000 clones; around 70% were seen once. The material sequenced was sorted cells pooled from one or two spleens. The receptors were sampled from a pool of C57BL/6 mice in good health.

Comment on this clone: Each gene name is a mouse one. The read ends 1 residue early relative to the CDR3; the germline J gene fills the gap. The chain links TRBV13-2 to TRBJ1-3, with TRBD1 matching 9 bases. J gave up 2 bases and V 3 bases, and 0 bases lay outside the gene matches. This CDR3 is built from 14 residues. Germline-derived CDR1 and CDR2 are NNHNN and SYGAGS (reference sequence). The CDR3 is CASGGDRAGNTLYF. The part of the CDR3 DNA that was read is TGTGCCAGCGGTGGGGACAGGGCTGGAAATACGCTCTAT.

To note about this clone: The genes are named according to mouse. From the germline J gene comes the end of the CDR3, since the read stops 1 residue before it. This chain connects TRBV20 to TRBJ2-5; D ambiguous. There are 13 residues in the CDR3. Trimming pared 3 bases from V and 6 bases from J, leaving 13 bases between. Germline-derived CDR1 and CDR2 are GFQATS and STVNSAI. The CDR3 sequence is CGASSGRGDTQYF. Partial CDR3 DNA: TGTGGTGCTAGTTCCGGGAGAGGGGACACCCAGTAC.

In this sample, this clone turned up a few times. All gene names here are mouse names. The read is 1 residue too short to cover the CDR3 end, so that end is filled in from the germline J gene. This chain uses TRBV13-3 with TRBJ2-7, with 10 bases lining up with TRBD2. V was pared by 3 bases and J by 4 bases, with 7 bases of the junction left unmatched. Germline CDR1 and CDR2: NNHDY and SYVADS. This CDR3 is 15 amino acids long. The CDR3 DNA, read in part, is TGTGCCAGCAGTGCCCCGGGACTGGGGTTATATGAACAGTAC. Its translation: CASSAPGLGLYEQY. The full CDR3 sequence reads CASSAPGLGLYEQYF.

The sample holds a few counts of this clone. The genes and germline here are from mouse. The read falls 1 residue short of the CDR3 end, and the missing part is taken from the germline J gene. The gene calls are TRBV2 and TRBJ2-7; TRBD2 might be the D (7 bases). Germline lookup yields CDR1 LGHNA and CDR2 YSYQKL. Between the trimmed V and J ends, which lost 0 bases and 0 bases, there was a span of 15 bases. The CDR3 sequence is 17 residues long. The DNA read from the CDR3 is TGTGCCAGCAGCCAAGATTTCTGGGGGCAGAGCTCCTATGAACAGTAC. It encodes CASSQDFWGQSSYEQY. The CDR3 reads in full as CASSQDFWGQSSYEQYF.

As regards this clone: Genes here carry mouse names. The CDR3 is cut off 1 residue early in the read; its end comes from the germline J gene. The genes are TRBV3 and TRBJ2-1, with 10 nucleotides matching TRBD2. J gave up 2 bases and V 5 bases, and 3 bases lay outside the gene matches. The germline CDR1 and CDR2 sequences are SNHLY and FYNGKV (reference sequence). This CDR3 region has 15 residues. The CDR3 bases that were read are TGTGCCAGCAGCGCGACTGGGGGGTACTATGCTGAGCAGTTC. It encodes CASSATGGYYAEQF. The CDR3 in its entirety is CASSATGGYYAEQFF. The entire variable domain, with the rest obtained from reference TRBV3 and TRBJ2-1, is as follows: GPKVLQIPSHQIIDMGQMVTLNCDPVSNHLYFYWYKQILGQQMEFLVNFYNGKVMEKSKLFKDQFSVERPDGSYFTLKIQPTALEDSAVYFCASSATGGYYAEQFFGPGTRLTVL.

This clone showed up just a few times. Gene names are the mouse ones. The CDR3 end falls 1 residue outside the read, so it is completed with the germline J gene. Other DNA sequences in the same sample also yield this CDR3. V gene TRBV13-2 combines with J gene TRBJ2-7; 7 bases fit TRBD2. The CDR3 is 14 residues long. V lost 0 bases, J lost 2 bases, and 2 bases stayed unmatched. Germline V gene data show CDR1 as NNHNN and CDR2 as SYGAGS (reference sequence). The CDR3 reads CASGDALGAYEQYF. The covered CDR3 bases are TGTGCCAGCGGTGATGCCCTGGGGGCCTATGAACAGTAC.

As regards this clone: The gene names here belong to mouse. The CDR3 is cut off 1 residue early in the read; its end comes from the germline J gene. The rearrangement links TRBV20 to TRBJ1-2; no definite D call. The CDR3 spans 12 residues. Trimming left V 1 base short and J 0 bases short, with 3 bases between. Germline lookup yields CDR1 GFQATS and CDR2 STVNSAI. CDR3 sequence reads: CGARASNSDYTF. The CDR3 bases that were read are TGTGGTGCTAGGGCATCAAACTCCGACTACACC.

Comment on this clone: These gene names are mouse names. The read is 1 residue too short to cover the CDR3 end, so that end is filled in from the germline J gene. The chain joins TRBV20 to TRBJ1-1, with a possible D match to TRBD1 (5 bases). Trimming took off 5 bases at V and 1 base at J, with 5 bases between the two ends. Germline loops: CDR1 GFQATS, CDR2 STVNSAI. The CDR3 consists of 11 residues. The sequenced part of the CDR3 DNA is TGTGGTGCTCAGGGGAACACAGAAGTCTTC. Translating it yields CGAQGNTEVF. In full, the CDR3 reads CGAQGNTEVFF.

With regard to this clone: Gene and germline names: mouse. CDR3 DNA, as far as it was read: TGTGCAAGCAGCTTAGGGACTGGGGCCTATGAACAGTAC. This translates into CASSLGTGAYEQY. The whole CDR3 sequence is CASSLGTGAYEQYF. The rearrangement links TRBV16 to TRBJ2-7; 9 bases agree with TRBD2. The read finishes 1 residue shy of the CDR3 end, and the germline J gene is used to complete it. The CDR3 has 14 residues. Germline CDR1 SGHSA, CDR2 FRNQAP. Losses at the gene ends were 1 base for V and 2 bases for J; bases not matched to a gene: 0. The variable domain in full, with the rest retrieved from reference TRBV16 and TRBJ2-7, is NAGVIQTPRHKVTGKGQEATLWCEPISGHSAVFWYRQTIVQGLEFLTYFRNQAPIDDSGMPKERFSAQMPNQSHSTLKIQSTQPQDSAVYLCASSLGTGAYEQYFGPGTRLTVL.

Points on this clone: These gene names are mouse names. The CDR3 end is not reached by the read, which stops 1 residue before it; the germline J gene fills it in. This rearrangement joins TRBV13-2 to TRBJ2-1, with D hard to call. Germline V CDR1 and CDR2: NNHNN, SYGAGS (reference sequence). This CDR3 is built from 14 residues. Trimming took 2 bases from V and 1 from J, leaving 7 bases between them. CDR3: CASGERVNYAEQFF. CDR3 DNA, as far as it was read: TGTGCCAGCGGTGAAAGGGTAAACTATGCTGAGCAGTTC.

Worth noting for this clone: Gene names are the mouse ones. The DNA ends 1 residue before the CDR3 does, and the rest of the CDR3 is filled in from the germline J gene. The chain uses TRBV14 and TRBJ2-5; D is uncertain. The germline V gene has CDR1 SGHDT and CDR2 FRDEAV. V dropped 2 bases and J dropped 1 base, with 2 bases sitting between them. The CDR3 extends over 12 amino acids. The sequenced part of the CDR3 DNA is TGTGCCAGCAGTTTACACCAAGACACCCAGTAC. It translates to CASSLHQDTQY. The whole CDR3 reads CASSLHQDTQYF.

This clone was observed a handful of times. Gene names follow the mouse nomenclature. Read sequence stops 1 residue before the CDR3 end, and the germline J gene provides the missing end. The V call is TRBV2, the J call TRBJ2-7; a possible D gene is TRBD2 (6 bases). The CDR3 sequence is 14 residues long. V gave up 0 bases and J gave up 1 base, with 7 bases separating them. Germline CDR1 reads LGHNA; CDR2 reads YSYQKL. CDR3 DNA, as far as it was read: TGTGCCAGCAGCCAAGACTGGGGTTCCTATGAACAGTAC. It codes for CASSQDWGSYEQY. The CDR3 reads in full as CASSQDWGSYEQYF.

A remark on this clone: Here the gene names and germline are mouse. The read is 1 residue too short to cover the CDR3 end, so that end is filled in from the germline J gene. The chain is built from TRBV13-1 and TRBJ1-6; D is unresolved. TRBJ1-6 is an ORF, with its function uncertain. Trimming shortened V by 0 bases and J by 3 bases, and 4 bases separated the two germline ends. The V gene's germline CDR1 is NSHNY and CDR2 SYGAGN. CDR3 length equals 14 residues. The CDR3 reads CASSDDSYNSPLYF. The part of the CDR3 DNA that was read is TGTGCCAGCAGTGATGACAGCTATAATTCGCCCCTCTAC.

On this clone: The genes and germline here are from mouse. The read gets to within 1 residue of the CDR3 end, and the germline J gene fills in the rest. The V and J genes are TRBV24 and TRBJ1-2; D is unclear. CDR1 is KGHTA, CDR2 FRNEEI, per germline. The CDR3 contains 12 residues. Trimming pared 2 bases from V and 1 base from J, leaving 2 bases between. Incomplete CDR3 DNA: TGTGCCAGCAGTCTGGAAAACTCCGACTACACC. Translating gives CASSLENSDYT. The full CDR3 reads CASSLENSDYTF.

This clone was seen a handful of times. Germline and genes: mouse. The sequence runs out 1 residue before the end of the CDR3; the remainder is reconstructed from the germline J gene. The chain couples TRBV13-1 to TRBJ2-7; possibly TRBD1 for D (5 bases). Trimming shortened V by 1 base and J by 4 bases, and 9 bases separated the two germline ends. The germline V gene encodes CDR1 NSHNY and CDR2 SYGAGN. This CDR3 is built from 13 residues. CDR3 DNA (partial): TGTGCCAGCAGTGATCTGACAGATTATGAACAGTAC. It is translated as CASSDLTDYEQY. The whole CDR3 region reads CASSDLTDYEQYF.

This clone was seen only a few times. Gene names denote mouse genes. Sequencing ends 1 residue short of the CDR3 end; the germline J gene provides the rest. This sample also contains other DNA sequences that code for the same CDR3. This sequence joins TRBV19 and TRBJ2-7; 12 bases align to TRBD2. CDR1 FNHDT and CDR2 SITEND come from the germline V gene (reference sequence). This CDR3 is 14 amino acids long. V gave up 3 bases and J gave up 3 bases; unmatched junction bases: 1. The sequenced part of the CDR3 DNA is TGTGCCAGCAGTACGGGACTGGGGGGCTATGAACAGTAC. It specifies CASSTGLGGYEQY. The whole CDR3 protein reads CASSTGLGGYEQYF.

This clone came up once. Gene names and germline match the mouse. Read sequence stops 1 residue before the CDR3 end, and the germline J gene provides the missing end. The chain has TRBV19 and TRBJ1-2, with D hard to call. Trimming took off 2 bases at V and 0 bases at J, with 5 bases between the two ends. The CDR3 loop spans 13 amino acids. CDR1 is FNHDT and CDR2 is SITEND in the germline V gene (reference sequence). This CDR3 reads CASSIIANSDYTF. The CDR3 DNA, read in part, is TGTGCCAGCAGTATCATTGCAAACTCCGACTACACC.

In its sample, this clone was seen a few times. Mouse germline and gene names are used. Coverage ceases 1 residue before the CDR3 finishes, and the germline J gene fills in the end. The rearrangement joins TRBV4 to TRBJ2-5; 7 bases match TRBD1. J was trimmed by 3 bases and V by 4 bases; bases with no gene match: 1. CDR3 length equals 13 residues. Germline-derived CDR1 and CDR2 are LGHDT and YNNKQL (reference sequence). The sequenced CDR3 bases are TGTGCCAGCAGCTCGGGACAGCAAGACACCCAGTAC. Its protein is CASSSGQQDTQY. The whole CDR3 protein is CASSSGQQDTQYF.

In regard to this clone: Gene names and germline match the mouse. The CDR3 end lies 1 residue beyond the end of the read and is filled in from the germline J gene. The chain links TRBV13-2 to TRBJ2-7, with 10 bases aligning to TRBD2. V shed 3 bases and J 1 base; nucleotides not matched to a gene: 1. The CDR3 is 14 amino acids. Germline CDR1 reads NNHNN; CDR2 reads SYGAGS (reference sequence). The CDR3 DNA, read in part, is TGTGCCAGCGGTGGACTGGGGGGTTCCTATGAACAGTAC. Translated, it gives CASGGLGGSYEQY. The full CDR3 is CASGGLGGSYEQYF.

A word on this clone: Genes and germline are mouse. The CDR3 loop reads CASSQRGKGDTQYF. Incomplete CDR3 DNA: TGTGCCAGCAGCCAGCGGGGGAAGGGGGACACCCAGTAC. V usage is TRBV5 and J usage is TRBJ2-5; D assignment may be TRBD1 or TRBD2 (5 bases each). The read comes to an end 1 residue before the CDR3 does, leaving the germline J gene to fill in the end. The length of the CDR3 is 14 residues. The germline V and J ends were trimmed by 3 bases and 6 bases, with 13 bases remaining between them. The germline CDR1 and CDR2 sequences are LGHNA and YNLKQL (reference sequence).

Comments on this clone: Genes and germline are mouse. The DNA ends 1 residue before the CDR3 does, and the rest of the CDR3 is filled in from the germline J gene. The V and J genes are TRBV15 and TRBJ2-5; D not certain. V was cut by 6 bases and J by 5 bases, with 6 bases left in between. Germline CDR1 and CDR2: SGHND and FRSKSL. There are 11 residues in the CDR3. The sequenced CDR3 bases are TGTGCCAGCAGGAACAGAGACACCCAGTAC. As protein: CASRNRDTQY. In full, the CDR3 reads CASRNRDTQYF.

As concerns this clone: Mouse names are used for the genes. Read sequence stops 1 residue before the CDR3 end, and the germline J gene provides the missing end. The chain combines TRBV13-1 with TRBJ1-1; D may be TRBD1 (5 bases). The CDR3 totals 11 residues. CDR1 and CDR2 (germline): NSHNY, SYGAGN. Trimming removed 7 bases at V and 8 bases at J, with 12 bases between. CDR3 in amino acids: CASLRDEEVFF. Incomplete CDR3 DNA: TGTGCCAGCCTCAGGGATGAGGAAGTCTTC.

Regarding this clone: The genes and germline here are from mouse. The CDR3 end lies 1 residue beyond the end of the read and is filled in from the germline J gene. The V call is TRBV26, the J call TRBJ2-7; D is possibly TRBD1 (6 bases). CDR1 is KGHPV and CDR2 is FQNQEV in the germline V gene (reference sequence). V lost 4 bases and J lost 4, with 8 bases in between. The CDR3 length is 12 residues. CDR3 protein: CASSPDRYEQYF. The part of the CDR3 DNA that was read is TGTGCCAGCAGTCCGGACAGATATGAACAGTAC.

A remark on this clone: Any gene name here is a mouse gene name. The CDR3 loop reads CASSPYWGGYAEQFF. CDR3 DNA (partial): TGTGCCAGCTCTCCTTACTGGGGGGGCTATGCTGAGCAGTTC. The chain uses TRBV12-1 and TRBJ2-1, with TRBD2 matching 10 bases. Read coverage stops 1 residue before the CDR3 terminus; the germline J gene supplies the remainder. The CDR3 sequence is 15 residues long. J gave up 3 bases and V 2 bases, and 3 bases lay outside the gene matches. The germline V gene has CDR1 SGHSN and CDR2 HYEKVE.

Remarks on this clone: The gene names here belong to mouse. The read falls 1 residue short of the CDR3 end, and the missing part is taken from the germline J gene. J is TRBJ2-4 and V is TRBV3, with a weak D call TRBD2 (5 bases). CDR3 length equals 13 residues. V gave up 2 bases and J gave up 4 bases, with 7 bases separating them. Germline-derived CDR1 and CDR2 are SNHLY and FYNGKV (reference sequence). CDR3 DNA, as far as it was read: TGTGCCAGCAGCTTAAACTGGAAAAACACCTTGTAC. Translation: CASSLNWKNTLY. The full CDR3 is CASSLNWKNTLYF.